The TCR beta chain under discussion was sequenced for a study of control samples from healthy donors and cancer patients. Per the germline V gene, CDR1 is MNHEY and CDR2 is SMNVEV (reference sequence). V dropped 4 bases and J dropped 2 bases, with 12 bases sitting between them. CDR3 length: 14 residues. The assay was immunoSEQ multiplex PCR, and TCRdb's table has in-frame clones only and misses some. The sample includes about 120,000 clones, more than 75% of them seen just once. The genes are TRBV27 and TRBJ2-7; D possibly corresponds to TRBD2 (5 bases). The source material was blood. This receptor was taken from a man aged 25-40 years in good health. Here the CDR3 reads CASSSKLVPYEQYF. CDR3 nucleotides: TGTGCCAGCAGTTCCAAACTAGTACCCTACGAGCAGTACTTC.